This T cell receptor (beta chain) came from a study of CD8+ T cells in alopecia areata (dated by TCRdb to about 2018). The study in broad terms: Treated patients were enrolled in an open-label pilot trial of oral tofacitinib, 5 to 10 mg twice daily, for moderate-to-severe alopecia areata. Patients stayed on tofacitinib for 6 to 18 months and then had 6 months of follow-up off drug so that delayed response and recurrence could be assessed. For the treated patients, the SALT score, which quantifies what percentage of scalp surface area is affected, served as the measure of disease severity. To study T cell clonal expansion in alopecia areata, the researchers applied high-throughput TCRbeta sequencing to both the C3H/HeJ mouse model and human patients. In humans, TCRbeta sequencing was performed on scalp tissue and on sorted CD4+ and CD8+ peripheral blood T cells from healthy controls and from patients with patchy or totalis/universalis alopecia areata. Biopsies were taken from tofacitinib-treated patients at baseline and at 4 and 24 weeks of treatment, and a later scalp biopsy was taken in several of the tofacitinib-treated patients. Scalp clonality was compared among normal scalp (n=4), patchy alopecia areata scalp (n=8), and alopecia totalis/universalis scalp (n=8). RNA was obtained with the PAXgene miRNA kit for fixed scalp, the miRNeasy kit for PBMCs, and the RNeasy kit for mouse skin. TCRbeta CDR3 regions were amplified by immunoSEQ multiplex PCR using 35 Vbeta forward and 13 Jbeta reverse primers.

CDR1 and CDR2, looked up from the germline V gene (reference sequence), are GTSNPN and SVGIG. The CDR3 contains 14 residues, cysteine and phenylalanine counted. The entry retains the CDR3 DNA only, 42 bases that are in frame from base 1. At the junction V is shortened by 0 bases and J by 4 bases, with 12 bases in between. The label giving this sample's time point can be read as: about 5 months on oral tofacitinib. Interpreted using the paper, the treatment or condition label stands for: oral pan-JAK inhibitor, 5-10 mg twice daily. Lesional scalp punch biopsies and peripheral blood were collected from alopecia areata patients. PBMCs were isolated by density centrifugation and stained for CD3, CD4 and CD8, and CD4+ and CD8+ T cells were sorted on a FACSAria. The library relied on the immunoSEQ multiplex PCR assay. RNA was extracted from all samples and reverse transcribed into cDNA as template for TCR sequencing. SuperScript III was used for first-strand cDNA synthesis, primed with a 2:1 mix of oligo-dT and random hexamers. A synthetic immune receptor repertoire was used to assess amplification bias, and residual bias was removed computationally. The authors processed their data as follows. Raw reads were preprocessed for error removal, and CDR3 was defined according to IMGT conventions as running from the conserved cysteine to phenylalanine. Clonality was computed by normalizing Shannon entropy by log2 of the number of productive unique TCRs and subtracting the result from 1. Scalp TCRbeta sequences were cross-referenced with sorted blood CD4 and CD8 repertoires so that the CD4 or CD8 identity of scalp clones could be inferred. TCRdb stores this immuneACCESS table with in-frame sequences only. Part of the clones is absent; in the studies checked, under half of the shortfall reflects unresolved V genes, and no reason is known for the rest. The V and J calls and clone size are taken from that table; D and trimming were inferred from the DNA. The sample data list 150,000 to 200,000 clones, and around three fifths of these were observed just once. The ten largest clones take up 0.95% to 1.1% of the sample.

Overall study results and their limits: During tofacitinib treatment, many expanded lesional clones remained in scalp and blood, and this persistence may partly explain relapse after treatment is stopped. Because the treated cohort was small and had only one nonresponder, larger studies are needed to examine links between baseline CD8+ expansion and response. Tofacitinib significantly decreased scalp clonality and the number of expanded CD8+ clones among the top 100 scalp clones. Compared with normal scalp, lesional scalp had higher clonality and more expanded CD8+ clones, particularly in alopecia totalis/universalis, a pattern that suggests antigenic drive. Unlike mouse skin, which is dominated by gammadelta T cells, normal human skin has resident alphabeta T cells that are also sequenced, and this complicates analysis of the scalp TCR repertoire. Shared TCR sequences between patients were less evident than in mice, which may be partly attributable to HLA diversity in the patient population.

Regarding this clone: This receptor's antigen is unknown. Per-base qualities were not stored, and no clone one base away is much larger.

The chain is assembled from TRBV30 and TRBJ1-1; perhaps TRBD1 is the D gene, with 5 bases matching. The TCR sequence derives from a human donor with alopecia areata. The sample was CD4+ T cells sorted from blood, taken at week 24, from a patient treated with tofacitinib. The base sequence is TGTGCCTGGAGTGTGTGGGGGGTTGGCACTGAAGCTTTCTTT. The translation is CAWSVWGVGTEAFF.